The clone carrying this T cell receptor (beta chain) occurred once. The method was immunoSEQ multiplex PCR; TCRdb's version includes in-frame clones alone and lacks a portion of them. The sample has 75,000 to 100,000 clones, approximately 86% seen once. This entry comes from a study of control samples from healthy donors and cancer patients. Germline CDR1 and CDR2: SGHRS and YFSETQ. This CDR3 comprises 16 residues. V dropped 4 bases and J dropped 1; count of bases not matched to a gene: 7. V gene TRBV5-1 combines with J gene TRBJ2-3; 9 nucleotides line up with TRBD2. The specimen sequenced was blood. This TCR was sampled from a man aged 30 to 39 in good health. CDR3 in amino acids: CASSTGLARGTDTQYF. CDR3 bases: TGCGCCAGCAGCACCGGACTAGCGCGGGGCACAGATACGCAGTATTTT.